Following are 8 T cell receptor beta chains from one sample sequenced in a study of T cells in Graves' hyperthyroidism and ophthalmopathy. TCR beta CDR3 regions were amplified from RNA. The HTBI primer set drove a first-round RT-PCR of the TCR CDR3. TCRdb passed the multiplex PCR reads through MiXCR, listing each CDR3 protein once. Altogether 340,000 or so distinct CDR3 sequences are present, roughly 17% being singletons, with the ten largest covering roughly 31%. The sequenced sample was blood. These receptors originate from a man younger than 40 with Graves' hyperthyroidism.

This chain joins TRBV5-1 and TRBJ1-5; 7 nucleotides match TRBD1. This CDR3 has 15 amino acids. Germline lookup yields CDR1 SGHRS and CDR2 YFSETQ. The junction had 1 base not matched to a gene; V was cut back by 1 base and J by 0 bases. In nucleotides, the CDR3 is TGCGCCAGCAGCTTGACAGGGGTTAGCAATCAGCCCCAGCATTTT. Amino acids: CASSLTGVSNQPQHF.

In its sample, this clonotype was seen many times. The rearrangement links TRBV5-1 to TRBJ2-3; possibly TRBD1 or TRBD2 for D (5 bases each). The CDR3 runs 16 residues. Trimming stripped 4 bases from V and 3 bases from J, with 18 bases between. CDR1 and CDR2 (germline): SGHRS, YFSETQ. CDR3 region: CASSLIPGPATDTQYF. The CDR3 bases are TGCGCCAGCAGCCTGATCCCGGGACCGGCGACAGATACGCAGTATTTT.

The J gene is TRBJ2-7, the V gene TRBV5-6; tentatively, D is TRBD1 (5 bases). The CDR3 loop spans 15 amino acids. Per germline, CDR1 SGHDT and CDR2 YYEEEE. Deletions cut 4 bases from V and 2 bases from J, with 16 bases between. In DNA, the CDR3 is TGTGCCAGCAGCCTTGGGGCCACGTTGACCTACGAGCAGTACTTC. This translates into CASSLGATLTYEQYF.

This clonotype occurred many times. This chain connects TRBV15 to TRBJ1-5; D gene uncertain. This CDR3 is built from 14 residues. The V and J ends lost 5 bases and 6 bases respectively, with 14 bases between them. The germline CDR1 and CDR2 sequences are LNHNV and YYDKDF (reference sequence). CDR3 DNA: TGTGCCACCAGCGCGACGATCGAGACTCAGCCCCAGCATTTT. Encoded protein: CATSATIETQPQHF.

This clonotype was detected many times. The chain is built from TRBV5-1 and TRBJ1-4; D is undetermined. The CDR3 loop spans 12 amino acids. V was shortened by 4 bases and J by 4 bases, with 5 bases between the two germline ends. CDR1 is SGHRS, CDR2 YFSETQ, per germline. The CDR3 DNA follows: TGCGCCAGCAGCCGGAGTAATGAAAAACTGTTTTTT. Translating it yields CASSRSNEKLFF.

The sample holds many counts of this clonotype. The rearrangement links TRBV7-9 to TRBJ2-3; 7 bases fit TRBD2. The V and J ends lost 5 bases and 2 bases, in that order; junction bases with no gene match: 7. CDR1 is SEHNR and CDR2 is FQNEAQ in the germline V gene (reference sequence). The CDR3 has 15 amino acids. This CDR3 reads CASSAMERDTDTQYF. CDR3 in DNA: TGTGCCAGCAGCGCGATGGAGCGGGACACAGATACGCAGTATTTT.

This clonotype was seen repeatedly, ten times or more. The rearrangement links TRBV5-1 to TRBJ1-2; TRBD1 matches 11 bases. V gave up 6 bases and J gave up 2 bases; unmatched junction bases: 6. This CDR3 contains 15 residues. Germline lookup yields CDR1 SGHRS and CDR2 YFSETQ. CDR3 sequence (DNA): TGCGCCAGCACCCTGGACAGGGGGCGCAACTATGGCTACACCTTC. It codes for CASTLDRGRNYGYTF.

This clonotype was observed many times. The rearrangement links TRBV30 to TRBJ1-1; D is unclear. Germline CDR1 is GTSNPN and CDR2 is SVGIG (reference sequence). Trimming removed 4 bases at V and 1 base at J, with 22 bases between. The CDR3 sequence is 17 residues long. The CDR3 coding sequence is TGTGCCTGGACCTACAGACACACCTTATCCTCGAACACTGAAGCTTTCTTT. Residues: CAWTYRHTLSSNTEAFF.